These 21 T cell receptor beta chains were sequenced from one sample in a study of technical replicates of blood from several donors. TCRdb keeps only in-frame clones here, not all; method: immunoSEQ multiplex PCR. Among approximately 89,000 clones listed, 94% were seen once. Sequenced input: T cells isolated from PBMCs. These receptors originate from a human donor in good health.

The chain employs TRBV6-5 and TRBJ2-7; the D gene is possibly TRBD1 (6 bases). V shed 3 bases and J shed 7 bases, with 19 bases lying between them. The CDR3 runs to 15 residues. The germline V gene encodes CDR1 MNHEY and CDR2 SVGAGI. The CDR3 sequence is CASSYGTGPAWEQYF. CDR3 DNA: TGTGCCAGCAGTTATGGAACAGGGCCGGCGTGGGAGCAGTACTTC.

The DNA of the CDR3 is TGTGCCAGCAGCTTAGGCAGGCTCCAAGCTTTCTTT. The encoded protein is CASSLGRLQAFF. The chain has TRBV11-2 and TRBJ1-1; D uncertain. This CDR3 contains 12 residues. CDR1 and CDR2 from the germline V gene are SGHAT and FQNNGV. The V end lost 1 base, the J end lost 9 bases, and 9 bases lay between the germline ends.

This rearrangement joins TRBV6-5 to TRBJ2-1, with TRBD2 identical over 9 bases. The trim removed 0 bases at V and 6 bases at J, leaving 6 bases unmatched. The CDR3 is made up of 16 amino acids. Germline CDR1 is MNHEY and CDR2 is SVGAGI. The DNA for the CDR3 is TGTGCCAGCAGTTACTCCGTAGCGGGAGTAGCCAATGAGCAGTTCTTC. It specifies CASSYSVAGVANEQFF.

The rearrangement uses TRBV7-3 and TRBJ2-3, with 12 bases identical to TRBD2. CDR1 and CDR2 (germline): SGHTA, FQGTGA. This CDR3 comprises 16 residues. V lost 2 bases and J lost 4; bases outside the gene matches: 4. Here the CDR3 DNA reads TGTGCCAGCAGCTTACTAGCGGGAGGGCCCGCAGATACGCAGTATTTT. Amino acids: CASSLLAGGPADTQYF.

The rearrangement joins TRBV6-5 to TRBJ2-2; 9 bases map to TRBD1. The CDR3 is 15 amino acids. Germline assignment: CDR1 MNHEY and CDR2 SVGAGI. V trimming: 6 bases; J trimming: 6 bases; junction bases outside the gene matches: 8. CDR3 in amino acids: CASRGGQGIPGELFF. In nucleotides, the CDR3 is TGTGCCAGCAGGGGGGGACAGGGAATTCCCGGGGAGCTGTTTTTT.

The chain recombines TRBV19 with TRBJ2-3, with unresolved D. Germline loops: CDR1 LNHDA, CDR2 SQIVND (reference sequence). The ends were cut back, 3 bases at V and 2 bases at J, with 12 bases in the middle. The CDR3 contains 15 residues. The CDR3 DNA is TGTGCCAGTAGTATGACCTGGCAGGTCACAGATACGCAGTATTTT. Its protein is CASSMTWQVTDTQYF. Complete variable domain (other parts from reference TRBV19 and TRBJ2-3): DGGITQSPKYLFRKEGQNVTLSCEQNLNHDAMYWYRQDPGQGLRLIYYSQIVNDFQKGDIAEGYSVSREKKESFPLTVTSAQKNPTAFYLCASSMTWQVTDTQYFGPGTRLTVL.

This clone has only one observation. The rearrangement links TRBV5-6 to TRBJ2-2, with D possibly being TRBD1 (6 bases). V was pared by 0 bases and J by 6 bases, with 15 bases between. The germline V gene has CDR1 SGHDT and CDR2 YYEEEE. This CDR3 contains 16 residues. In DNA, the CDR3 is TGTGCCAGCAGCTTGGAGTTGGCAGGGGTCTCCGGGGAGCTGTTTTTT. It is translated as CASSLELAGVSGELFF.

CDR3: CASSQPLAGGPEETQYF. CDR3 nucleotides: TGTGCCAGCAGTCAGCCCCTAGCGGGAGGGCCGGAAGAGACCCAGTACTTC. V usage is TRBV28 and J usage is TRBJ2-5; 12 nucleotides agree with TRBD2. V shed 5 bases, J shed 3 bases, and the junction held 10 bases outside the gene matches. This CDR3 has 17 residues. Looked up from germline, CDR1 is MDHEN and CDR2 is SYDVKM.

This clone showed up just once. The chain carries TRBV7-9 and TRBJ2-5, with D hard to call. CDR1 is SEHNR and CDR2 is FQNEAQ in the germline V gene (reference sequence). The CDR3 is 15 amino acids. The V end lost 5 bases, the J end lost 2 bases, and 15 bases lay between the germline ends. The CDR3 loop reads CASSPYIENQETQYF. The CDR3 nucleotides read TGTGCCAGCAGCCCCTATATTGAGAATCAAGAGACCCAGTACTTC.

This rearrangement joins TRBV5-1 to TRBJ2-3; D remains ambiguous. V shed 5 bases and J shed 1 base, with 11 bases lying between them. Germline V gives CDR1 SGHRS, CDR2 YFSETQ. The CDR3 extends over 14 amino acids. The CDR3 reads CASRYSPGTDTQYF. CDR3 in DNA: TGCGCCAGCAGATATAGCCCGGGCACAGATACGCAGTATTTT.

This chain connects TRBV30 to TRBJ1-4, with 9 bases that match TRBD1. The germline CDR1 and CDR2 sequences are GTSNPN and SVGIG (reference sequence). The trim removed 2 bases at V and 8 bases at J, leaving 6 bases unmatched. The CDR3 has 14 amino acids. The chain's CDR3 is CAWSPGQGREKLFF. CDR3 nucleotide sequence: TGTGCCTGGAGTCCGGGACAGGGACGAGAAAAACTGTTTTTT. Variable domain in full (rest from reference TRBV30 and TRBJ1-4): SQTIHQWPATLVQPVGSPLSLECTVEGTSNPNLYWYRQAAGRGLQLLFYSVGIGQISSEVPQNLSASRPQDRQFILSSKKLLLSDSGFYLCAWSPGQGREKLFFGSGTQLSVL.

The gene calls are TRBV7-3 and TRBJ2-2; TRBD2 agrees at 8 bases. Germline CDR1 and CDR2: SGHTA and FQGTGA. CDR3 length: 15 residues. V trimming: 1 base; J trimming: 3 bases; junction bases outside the gene matches: 1. CDR3: CASSLIAGYTGELFF. The CDR3 nucleotides are TGTGCCAGCAGCTTAATAGCGGGGTACACCGGGGAGCTGTTTTTT.

This rearrangement joins TRBV5-1 to TRBJ2-2, with D perhaps matching TRBD2 (5 bases). The CDR3 covers 15 residues. Germline-derived CDR1 and CDR2 are SGHRS and YFSETQ. V was clipped by 0 bases and J by 3 bases, with 9 bases between them. The CDR3 region has the DNA TGCGCCAGCAGCTTGGAAGGGCGGGACACCGGGGAGCTGTTTTTT. Protein product: CASSLEGRDTGELFF.

This rearrangement joins TRBV5-1 to TRBJ2-3, with TRBD2 as a possible D gene (7 bases). Trimming took off 6 bases at V and 5 bases at J, with 16 bases between the two ends. The CDR3 contains 14 residues. Germline assignment: CDR1 SGHRS and CDR2 YFSETQ. The CDR3: CASIPGGRLDTQYF. The CDR3 nucleotides are TGCGCCAGCATCCCCGGGGGGCGACTAGATACGCAGTATTTT.

This chain links TRBV6-5 with TRBJ2-3, with D possibly matching TRBD2 (6 bases). The CDR3 covers 15 residues. V was pared by 7 bases and J by 7 bases, with 21 bases between. The germline gives CDR1 MNHEY, CDR2 SVGAGI. The CDR3 nucleotides read TGTGCCAGCATCCCCTTCGGGAGAGGGGATAATACGCAGTATTTT. The encoded protein is CASIPFGRGDNTQYF.

The V and J genes are TRBV7-9 and TRBJ2-7, with 8 bases aligning to TRBD1. The CDR3 totals 14 residues. V trimming: 5 bases; J trimming: 3 bases; junction bases outside the gene matches: 6. Germline CDR1 and CDR2: SEHNR and FQNEAQ (reference sequence). CDR3 DNA: TGTGCCAGCAGCGGGACAGGACCACTCTACGAGCAGTACTTC. This codes for CASSGTGPLYEQYF.

In this sample, this clone turned up a few times. The chain combines TRBV19 with TRBJ2-1; 7 nucleotides align to TRBD1. The length of the CDR3 is 13 residues. In germline, CDR1 is LNHDA, CDR2 SQIVND (reference sequence). Trimming at V came to 4 bases and at J to 6 bases, leaving 3 bases not matched to a gene. This CDR3 reads CASSTGTVNEQFF. CDR3 in DNA: TGTGCCAGTAGTACCGGGACAGTCAATGAGCAGTTCTTC.

This chain joins TRBV2 and TRBJ1-4; D uncertain. With 3 bases removed from V and 7 bases from J, the gap between germline ends came to 15 bases. The CDR3 sequence is 15 residues long. CDR1 and CDR2 from the germline V gene are SNHLY and FYNNEI. CDR3 DNA sequence: TGTGCCAGCAGTGAGCTCGCGACAACTTTTGAAAAACTGTTTTTT. Translation: CASSELATTFEKLFF.

The V and J genes are TRBV27 and TRBJ2-2, with 7 positions matching TRBD2. CDR1 is MNHEY and CDR2 is SMNVEV in the germline V gene (reference sequence). V shed 2 bases and J 1 base; nucleotides not matched to a gene: 4. The length of the CDR3 is 16 residues. The CDR3 coding sequence is TGTGCCAGCAGTTTAAATGGCGGGGGGAACACCGGGGAGCTGTTTTTT. Residues: CASSLNGGGNTGELFF.

The chain couples TRBV7-3 to TRBJ1-2, with D unclear. This CDR3 region has 15 residues. V lost 5 bases, J lost 2 bases, and 15 bases lay in between. Germline V lookup: CDR1 SGHTA, CDR2 FQGTGA. CDR3: CASSPVGPDNYGYTF. DNA for the CDR3: TGTGCCAGCAGCCCCGTTGGGCCAGACAACTATGGCTACACCTTC.

The chain uses TRBV9 and TRBJ2-3; 10 bases match TRBD1. CDR1 is SGDLS, CDR2 YYNGEE, per germline. The CDR3 has 16 residues. V trimming: 0 bases; J trimming: 2 bases; junction bases outside the gene matches: 3. In nucleotides, the CDR3 is TGTGCCAGCAGCGTAGAGGGACAGGGGTTCACAGATACGCAGTATTTT. Translating it yields CASSVEGQGFTDTQYF.